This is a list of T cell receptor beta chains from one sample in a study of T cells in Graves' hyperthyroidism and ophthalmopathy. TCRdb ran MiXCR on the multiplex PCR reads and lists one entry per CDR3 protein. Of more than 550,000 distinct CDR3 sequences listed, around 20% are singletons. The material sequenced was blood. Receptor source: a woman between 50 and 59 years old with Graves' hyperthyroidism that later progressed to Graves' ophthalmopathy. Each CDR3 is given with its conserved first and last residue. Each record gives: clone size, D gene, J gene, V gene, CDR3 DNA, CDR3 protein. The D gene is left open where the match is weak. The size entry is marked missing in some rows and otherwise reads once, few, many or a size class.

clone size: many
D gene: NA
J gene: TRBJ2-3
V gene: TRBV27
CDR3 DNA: TGTGCCAGCAGTACCTGGACAGCAAGCACAGATACGCAGTATTTT
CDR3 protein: CASSTWTASTDTQYF

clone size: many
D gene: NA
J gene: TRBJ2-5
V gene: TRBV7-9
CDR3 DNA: TGTGCCAGCAGTCCTACCGGGACACCACAAGAGACCCAGTACTTC
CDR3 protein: CASSPTGTPQETQYF

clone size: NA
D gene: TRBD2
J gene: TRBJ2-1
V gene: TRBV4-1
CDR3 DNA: TGCGCCAGCAGCCAAGAAGGGCTAGCGGGGGGCCGAGAGTTCTTC
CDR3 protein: CASSQEGLAGGREFF

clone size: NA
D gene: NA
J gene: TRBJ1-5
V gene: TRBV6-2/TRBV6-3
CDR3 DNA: TGTGCCAGCACGCCCGATAGCAATCAGCCCCAGCATTTT
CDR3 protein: CASTPDSNQPQHF

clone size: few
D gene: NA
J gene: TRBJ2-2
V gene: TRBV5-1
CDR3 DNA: TGCGCCAGCAGCTTGGCCTTCGTCGGGGAGCTGTTTTTT
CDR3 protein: CASSLAFVGELFF

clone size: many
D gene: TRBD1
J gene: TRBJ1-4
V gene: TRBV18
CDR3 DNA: TGTGCCAGCTCACCAAGCACAGGGGAAGAAAAACTGTTTTTT
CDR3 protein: CASSPSTGEEKLFF

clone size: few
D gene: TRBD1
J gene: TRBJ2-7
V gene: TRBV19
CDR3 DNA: TGTGCCAGTAGTACGCAGGGGGCTCGAAGCGAGCAGTACTTC
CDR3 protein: CASSTQGARSEQYF

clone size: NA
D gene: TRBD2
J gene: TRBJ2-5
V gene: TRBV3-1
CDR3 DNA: TGTGCCAGCAGCCAAGATTGGACTAGCGGGGGGCAAGAGACCCAGTACTTC
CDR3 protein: CASSQDWTSGGQETQYF

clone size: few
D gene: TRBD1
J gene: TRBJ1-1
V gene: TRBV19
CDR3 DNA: TGTGCCAGTAGTATGACCGGGACAGGGCTCACTGAAGCTTTCTTT
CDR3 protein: CASSMTGTGLTEAFF

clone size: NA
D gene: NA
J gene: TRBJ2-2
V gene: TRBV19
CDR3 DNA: TGTGCCACCACAACAGGGTATGGGGACACCGGGGAGCTGTTTTTT
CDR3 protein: CATTTGYGDTGELFF

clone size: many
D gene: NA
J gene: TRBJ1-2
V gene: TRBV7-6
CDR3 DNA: TGTGCCAGCAGCCCCTATCGTGGCTACACCTTC
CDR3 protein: CASSPYRGYTF

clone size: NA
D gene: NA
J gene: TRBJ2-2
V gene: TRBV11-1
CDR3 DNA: TGTGCCAGCAGCTTAGATGGGGGGGCCCGCACCGGGGAGCTGTTTTTT
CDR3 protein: CASSLDGGARTGELFF

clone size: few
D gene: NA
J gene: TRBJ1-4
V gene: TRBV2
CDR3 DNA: TGTGCCAGCAGTGAGCGGGCAGGGGAGGATGAAAAACTGTTTTTT
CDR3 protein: CASSERAGEDEKLFF

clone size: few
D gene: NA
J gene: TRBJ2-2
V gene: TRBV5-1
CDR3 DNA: TGCGCCAGCAGCCTTGGGACGGGGATTAACACCGGGGAGCTGTTTTTT
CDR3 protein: CASSLGTGINTGELFF

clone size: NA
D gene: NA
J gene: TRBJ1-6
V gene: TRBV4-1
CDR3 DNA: TGCGCCAGCAGCCAGGACCCCGGGAATTCACCCCTCCACTTT
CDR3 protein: CASSQDPGNSPLHF

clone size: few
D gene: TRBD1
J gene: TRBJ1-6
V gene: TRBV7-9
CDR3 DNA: TGTGCCAGCAGCCCCGGGACAGGGAGGATTTCACCCCTCCACTTT
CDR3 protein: CASSPGTGRISPLHF

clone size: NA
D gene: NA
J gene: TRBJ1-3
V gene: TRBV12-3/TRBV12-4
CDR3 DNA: TGTGCCAGCGAGTCCTGGGAGGACGCGCGGAAATCTGGAAACACCATATATTTT
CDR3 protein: CASESWEDARKSGNTIYF

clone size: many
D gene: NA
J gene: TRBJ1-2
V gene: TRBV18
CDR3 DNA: TGTGCCAGCTCACCACCCGACATCTATGGCTACACCTTC
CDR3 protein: CASSPPDIYGYTF

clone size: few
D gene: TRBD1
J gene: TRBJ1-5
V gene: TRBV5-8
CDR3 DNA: TGTGCCAGCAGCGGCCGGGACAGGGGGCTTCAGCCCCAGCATTTT
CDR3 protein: CASSGRDRGLQPQHF

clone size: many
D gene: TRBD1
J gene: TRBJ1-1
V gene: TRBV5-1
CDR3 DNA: TGCGCCAGCGCACAGGGGGCTGACACTGAAGCTTTCTTT
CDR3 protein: CASAQGADTEAFF

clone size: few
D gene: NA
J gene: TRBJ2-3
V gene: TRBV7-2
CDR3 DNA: TGTGCCAGCAGCTTAGTGGCCGCCCTGGGCGCAGATACGCAGTATTTT
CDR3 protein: CASSLVAALGADTQYF

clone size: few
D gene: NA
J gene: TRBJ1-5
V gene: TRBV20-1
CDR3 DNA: TGCAGTGCCCAGGGCCGAATGGGAAATCAGCCCCAGCATTTT
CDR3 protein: CSAQGRMGNQPQHF

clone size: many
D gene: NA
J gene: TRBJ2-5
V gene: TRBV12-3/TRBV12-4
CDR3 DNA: TGTGCCACCTGGGGAGGGGGCGAAGAGACCCAGTACTTC
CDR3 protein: CATWGGGEETQYF

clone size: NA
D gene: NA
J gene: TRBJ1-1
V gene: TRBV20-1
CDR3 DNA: TGCAGTGCTAGTCCCCCGAACACTGAAGCTTTCTTT
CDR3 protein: CSASPPNTEAFF

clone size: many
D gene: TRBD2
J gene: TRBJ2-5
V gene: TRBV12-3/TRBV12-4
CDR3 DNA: TGTGCCAGCAGTTTATTAGCGGGGGCCGCAGAGACCCAGTACTTC
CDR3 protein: CASSLLAGAAETQYF

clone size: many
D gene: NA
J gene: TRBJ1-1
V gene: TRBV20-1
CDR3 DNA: TGCAGTGCTAGAACAGGCCCTGAAGCTTTCTTT
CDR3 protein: CSARTGPEAFF

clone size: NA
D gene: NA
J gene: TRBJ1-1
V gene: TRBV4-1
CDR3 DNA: TGCGCCGCTACGGGGGGCGTCATGAACACTGAAGCTTTCTTT
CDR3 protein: CAATGGVMNTEAFF

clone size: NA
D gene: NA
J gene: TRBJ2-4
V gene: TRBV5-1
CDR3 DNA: TGCGCCAGCAGCCTAACGGACTTAGCCAAAAACATTCAGTACTTC
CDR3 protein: CASSLTDLAKNIQYF

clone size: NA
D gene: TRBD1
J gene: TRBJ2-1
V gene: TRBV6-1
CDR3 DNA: TGTGCCAGCAGTGAGAGGACAGGGGGTGGTGAGCAGTTCTTC
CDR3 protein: CASSERTGGGEQFF

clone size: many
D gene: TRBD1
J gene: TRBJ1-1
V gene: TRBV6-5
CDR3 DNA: TGTGCCAGCAGTTACCACGACAGGGGCAGAACTGAAGCTTTCTTT
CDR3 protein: CASSYHDRGRTEAFF

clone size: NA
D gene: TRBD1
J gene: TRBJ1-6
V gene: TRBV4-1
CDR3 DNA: TGCGCCAGCAGCGTCGGGACAGGGCCACCCCTCCACTTT
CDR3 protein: CASSVGTGPPLHF

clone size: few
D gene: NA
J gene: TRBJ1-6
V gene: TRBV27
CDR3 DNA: TGTGCCAGCAGCGACCGGGCCGTCTTTAATTCACCCCTCCACTTT
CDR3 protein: CASSDRAVFNSPLHF

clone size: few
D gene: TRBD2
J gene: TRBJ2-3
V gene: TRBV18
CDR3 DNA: TGTGCCAGCTCACCACGGACTAGCGGGGAGAAAGATACGCAGTATTTT
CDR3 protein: CASSPRTSGEKDTQYF

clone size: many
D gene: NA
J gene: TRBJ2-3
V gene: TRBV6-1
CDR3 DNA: TGTGCCAGCAGACCAAATTCCCGGGTGGACACAGATACGCAGTATTTT
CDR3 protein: CASRPNSRVDTDTQYF

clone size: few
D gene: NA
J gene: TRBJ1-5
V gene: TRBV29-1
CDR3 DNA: TGCAGCGTTGAAGTGGGGGCGGGTCAGCCCCAGCATTTT
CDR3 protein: CSVEVGAGQPQHF

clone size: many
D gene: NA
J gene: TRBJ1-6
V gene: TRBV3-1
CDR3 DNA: TGTGCCAGCAGCCTACACAGTGGGAGAGACTATAATTCACCCCTCCACTTT
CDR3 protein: CASSLHSGRDYNSPLHF

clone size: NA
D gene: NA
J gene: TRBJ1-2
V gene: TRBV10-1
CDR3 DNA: TGCGCCAGCAGTGCTCGGGGTGACTATGGCTACACCTTC
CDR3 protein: CASSARGDYGYTF

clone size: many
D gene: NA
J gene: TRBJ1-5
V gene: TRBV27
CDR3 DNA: TGTGCCAGCAGCGAAACAGGGTTGGGCAATCAGCCCCAGCATTTT
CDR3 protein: CASSETGLGNQPQHF

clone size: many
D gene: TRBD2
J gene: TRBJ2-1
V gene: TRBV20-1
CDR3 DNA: TGCAGTGCTAGAGACCAACTAGCGGGGGCTACCTACAATGAGCAGTTCTTC
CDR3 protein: CSARDQLAGATYNEQFF

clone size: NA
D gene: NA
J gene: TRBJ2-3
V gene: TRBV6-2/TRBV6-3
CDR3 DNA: TGTGCCAGCAGTTATGCTCAGGGCACAGATACGCAGTATTTT
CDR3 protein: CASSYAQGTDTQYF

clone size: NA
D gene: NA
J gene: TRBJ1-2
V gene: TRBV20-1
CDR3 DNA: TGCAGTGCTAGAGATTTGTCGACAGGACCTGGCTATGGCTACACCTTC
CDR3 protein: CSARDLSTGPGYGYTF

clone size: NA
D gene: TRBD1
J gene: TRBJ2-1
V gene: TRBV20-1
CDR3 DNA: TGCAGTGCCTCCGGGACAGGGGCCTCCTACAATGAGCAGTTCTTC
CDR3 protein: CSASGTGASYNEQFF

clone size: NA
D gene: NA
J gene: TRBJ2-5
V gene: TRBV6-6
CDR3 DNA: TGTGCCAGCAGTTACACGTGGGCAGAGACCCAGTACTTC
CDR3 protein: CASSYTWAETQYF

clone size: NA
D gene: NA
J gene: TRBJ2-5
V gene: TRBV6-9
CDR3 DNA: TGTGCCAGCAGTTGGCGTGCGGGGAAGCAAGAGACCCAGTACTTC
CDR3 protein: CASSWRAGKQETQYF

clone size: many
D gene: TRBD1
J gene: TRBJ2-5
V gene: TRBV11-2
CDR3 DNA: TGTGCCAGCAGCTTAGAAGCACCCGGGACAGGGGTTGGAGAGACCCAGTACTTC
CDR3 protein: CASSLEAPGTGVGETQYF

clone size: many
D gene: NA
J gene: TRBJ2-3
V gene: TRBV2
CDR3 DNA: TGTGCCAGCAGTGCCGAGGTCGGGGACACAGATACGCAGTATTTT
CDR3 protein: CASSAEVGDTDTQYF

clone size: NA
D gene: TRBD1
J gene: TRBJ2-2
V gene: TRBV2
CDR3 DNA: TGTGCCAGCACTACGGACAGGGGGCACACCGGGGAGCTGTTTTTT
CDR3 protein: CASTTDRGHTGELFF

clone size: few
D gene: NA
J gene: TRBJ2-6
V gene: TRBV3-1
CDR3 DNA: TGTGCCAGCAGCCAATGGGCGGCTAGCTCTGGGGCCAACGTCCTGACTTTC
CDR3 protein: CASSQWAASSGANVLTF

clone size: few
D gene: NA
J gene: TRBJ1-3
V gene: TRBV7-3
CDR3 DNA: TGTGCCAGCAGCTGGGAAGGGGGGGCTTATGGAAACACCATATATTTT
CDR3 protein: CASSWEGGAYGNTIYF

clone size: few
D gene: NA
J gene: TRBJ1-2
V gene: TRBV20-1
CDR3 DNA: TGCAGTGGCGGCCAAAGGGACTATGGCTACACCTTC
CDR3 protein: CSGGQRDYGYTF

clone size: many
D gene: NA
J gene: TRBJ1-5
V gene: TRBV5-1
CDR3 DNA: TGTGCCAGCAGTTTCACCGGAAATCAGCCCCAGCATTTT
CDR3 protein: CASSFTGNQPQHF

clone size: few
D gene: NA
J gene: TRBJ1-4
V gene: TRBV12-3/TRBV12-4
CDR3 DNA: TGTGCCAGCACTCCCCAAACTAATGAAAAACTGTTTTTT
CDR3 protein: CASTPQTNEKLFF

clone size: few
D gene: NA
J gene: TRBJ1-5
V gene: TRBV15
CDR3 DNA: TGTGCCACCAGCACTTCTAGACAGTATAGCAATCAGCCCCAGCATTTT
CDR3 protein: CATSTSRQYSNQPQHF